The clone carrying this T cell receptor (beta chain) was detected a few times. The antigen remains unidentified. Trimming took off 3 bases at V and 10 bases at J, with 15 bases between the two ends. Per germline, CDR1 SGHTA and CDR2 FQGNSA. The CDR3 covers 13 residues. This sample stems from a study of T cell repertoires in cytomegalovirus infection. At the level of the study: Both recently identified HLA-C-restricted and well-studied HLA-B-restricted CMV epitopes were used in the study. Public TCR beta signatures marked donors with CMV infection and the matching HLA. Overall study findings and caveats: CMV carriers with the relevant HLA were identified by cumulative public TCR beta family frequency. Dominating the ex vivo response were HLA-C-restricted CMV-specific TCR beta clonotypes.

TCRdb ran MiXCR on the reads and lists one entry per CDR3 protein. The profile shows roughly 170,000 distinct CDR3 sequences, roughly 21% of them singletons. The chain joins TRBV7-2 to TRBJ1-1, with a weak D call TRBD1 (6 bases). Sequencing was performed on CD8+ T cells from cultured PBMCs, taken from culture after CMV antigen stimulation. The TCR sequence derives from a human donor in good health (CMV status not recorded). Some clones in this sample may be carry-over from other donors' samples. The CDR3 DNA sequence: TGTGCCAGCAGCTTGTTCCAGGGGCGAGTAGCTTTCTTT. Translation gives CASSLFQGRVAFF. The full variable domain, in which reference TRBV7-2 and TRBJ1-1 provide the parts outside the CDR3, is GAGVSQSPSNKVTEKGKDVELRCDPISGHTALYWYRQSLGQGLEFLIYFQGNSAPDKSGLPSDRFSAERTGGSVSTLTIQRTQQEDSAVYLCASSLFQGRVAFFGQGTRLTVV.